This T cell receptor beta chain was sequenced for a study of blood T cell repertoires in COVID-19. In the study overall: Sites across the United States, Italy and Spain contributed samples from acute and convalescent COVID-19.

This clone appeared once. Sequencing was performed with immunoSEQ multiplex PCR; in TCRdb, only in-frame clones are kept and a portion is missing. This sample has about 300,000 clones, with roughly 86% found just once. This clonotype originated in a woman aged 25-40 years with COVID-19, enrolled during active disease. Sequenced material: peripheral blood.

The CDR3 region is CASSNWGGASYEQYF. CDR3 coding DNA: TGTGCCAGCAGCAACTGGGGGGGGGCATCCTACGAGCAGTACTTC. This chain connects TRBV7-2 to TRBJ2-7, with D possibly matching TRBD2 (7 bases). Trimming left V 5 bases short and J 1 base short, with 15 bases between. The CDR3 is 15 amino acids. Per germline, CDR1 SGHTA and CDR2 FQGNSA.